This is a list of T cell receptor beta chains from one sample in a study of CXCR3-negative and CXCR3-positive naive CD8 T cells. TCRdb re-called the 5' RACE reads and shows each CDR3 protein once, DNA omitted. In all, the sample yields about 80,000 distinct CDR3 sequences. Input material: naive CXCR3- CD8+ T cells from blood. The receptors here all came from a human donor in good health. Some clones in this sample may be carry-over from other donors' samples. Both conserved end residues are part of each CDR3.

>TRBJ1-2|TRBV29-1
CSVEDGDRVHTF
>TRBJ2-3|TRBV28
CASSLGTSGFTDTQYF
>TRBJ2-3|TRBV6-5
CASSYEVTDTQYF
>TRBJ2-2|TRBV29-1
CSVTDWSTGELFF
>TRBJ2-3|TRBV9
CASGAATSTDTQYF
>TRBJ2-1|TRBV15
CATSRVRDTYNEQFF
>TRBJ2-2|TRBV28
CASSHLRVDRGRTGELFF
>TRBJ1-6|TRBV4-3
CASSQEGRVSPLHF
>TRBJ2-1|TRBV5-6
CASSPDRHNEQFF
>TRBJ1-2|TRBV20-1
CSARNRDRGQGYTF
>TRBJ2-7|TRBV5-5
CASSLRDRGREQYF
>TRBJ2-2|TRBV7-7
CASSFHPSGQTNTGELFF
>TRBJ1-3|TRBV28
CASSLGSALGNTIYF
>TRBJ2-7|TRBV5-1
CASSEREGLYEQYF
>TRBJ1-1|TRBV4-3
CASSQDLGAVEAFF
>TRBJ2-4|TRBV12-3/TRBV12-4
CASSPSGGAVIDIQYF
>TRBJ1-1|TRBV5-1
CASSWNQGMNTEAFF
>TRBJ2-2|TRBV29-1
CSVGTSGVSTGELFF
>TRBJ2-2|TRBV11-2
CASSLSLQGSRLKGGELFF
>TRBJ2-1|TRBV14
CASSQERRSANEQFF
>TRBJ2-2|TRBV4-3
CASSQERGRGDTGELFF
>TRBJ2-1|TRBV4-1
CASSLSLGQGGVVEQFF
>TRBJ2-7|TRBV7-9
CASSFPTGAFGSYEQYF
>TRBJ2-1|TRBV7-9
CASSLQELAENEQFF
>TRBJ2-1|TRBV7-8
CASSLDAPGTYNEQFF
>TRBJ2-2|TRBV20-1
CSALRPGTSSTGELFF
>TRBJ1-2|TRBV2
CASRGDRGWDYGYTF
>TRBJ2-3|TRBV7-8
CASSLAFDGYTDTQYF
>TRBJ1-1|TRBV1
CTSSQRGNTGNTEAFF
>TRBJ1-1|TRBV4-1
CASSHPGMNTEAFF
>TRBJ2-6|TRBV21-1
CASGEDRKSSGANVLTF
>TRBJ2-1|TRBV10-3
CAIRGQYNEQFF